These T cell receptor beta chains were read from a single sample in a study of CD8+ T cells in alopecia areata. TCRdb keeps only in-frame clones here, not all; method: immunoSEQ multiplex PCR. This repertoire shows approximately 140,000 clones, 86% found once; its top ten account for about 13%. The sequencing here drew on CD8+ T cells sorted from blood, taken at week 4, from a patient treated with tofacitinib. Every receptor here comes from a human donor with alopecia areata. CDR3s include the opening cysteine and the closing phenylalanine or tryptophan. A D gene is named only where the DNA matches it firmly. Only some rows state a clone size, as once, few, many or a class for expanded clones.

V	D	size	J	DNA	CDR3
TRBV5-8	NA	NA	TRBJ1-2	TGTGCCAGCAGCTTGGTCGACACCTTC	CASSLVDTF
TRBV5-6	TRBD1	NA	TRBJ2-5	TGTGCCAGCAGCCCGGGACAGGGTTACGGGACCCAGTACTTC	CASSPGQGYGTQYF
TRBV30	NA	NA	TRBJ2-7	TGTGCCTGGAGTGTAGCAGATGGCTACGAGCAGTACTTC	CAWSVADGYEQYF
TRBV7-8	NA	NA	TRBJ2-2	TGTGCCAGCAGCTTACGCCGCGGGGCGAACACCGGGGAGCTGTTTTTT	CASSLRRGANTGELFF
TRBV7-8	TRBD2	NA	TRBJ2-1	TGTGCCAGCAGCACGATAGCGGGGAGTGGTTCGAATGAGCAGTTCTTC	CASSTIAGSGSNEQFF
TRBV10-3	TRBD2	NA	TRBJ2-1	TGTGCCATCAGTGAGTCAGGGACTAGCTTCGATGAGCAGTTCTTC	CAISESGTSFDEQFF
TRBV7-2	TRBD2	few	TRBJ2-7	TGTGCCAGCAGCGCGAGCGGGAGTTGGGACGAGCAGTACTTC	CASSASGSWDEQYF
TRBV9	NA	once	TRBJ2-5	TGTGCCAGCAGCGTGACAGAAGAGACCCAGTACTTC	CASSVTEETQYF
TRBV27	NA	NA	TRBJ2-7	TGTGCCAGCAGTTTATCGGGTCTGAGCTACGAGCAGTACTTC	CASSLSGLSYEQYF
TRBV10-3	TRBD1	NA	TRBJ2-5	TGTGCCATCAGTGAGTCAGAGGACAGGGGCCAAGAGACCCAGTACTTC	CAISESEDRGQETQYF
TRBV7-7	TRBD2	NA	TRBJ2-3	TGTGCTAGCAGCTTAGGGCTAGCGGGAGGGCCAGGAACAGATACGCAGTATTTT	CASSLGLAGGPGTDTQYF
TRBV6-1	NA	NA	TRBJ2-5	TGTGCCAGCAGTGAAGTGGACAGGGCCGGGAGGCAAGAGACCCAGTACTTC	CASSEVDRAGRQETQYF
TRBV6-5	NA	NA	TRBJ1-2	TGTGCCAGCAGTTACTCCCAGGAGTCCTATGGCTACACCTTC	CASSYSQESYGYTF
TRBV27	NA	NA	TRBJ2-7	TGTGCCAGCAGTTTAGCAGGGGCCGACTACGAGCAGTACTTC	CASSLAGADYEQYF
TRBV27	NA	once	TRBJ1-1	TGTGCCAGCAGATCCGTAAACACTGAAGCTTTCTTT	CASRSVNTEAFF
TRBV6-4	NA	few	TRBJ2-2	TGTGCCAGCAGCGCCCCCGACACCGGGGAGCTGTTTTTT	CASSAPDTGELFF
TRBV6-5	TRBD2	NA	TRBJ2-3	TGTGCCAGCAGTTTGCTAGCGGCTAGCACAGATACGCAGTATTTT	CASSLLAASTDTQYF
TRBV29-1	NA	NA	TRBJ2-1	TGCAGCGTTGAAGGGGGTGAGGCCCAGCTTTACAATGAGCAGTTCTTC	CSVEGGEAQLYNEQFF
TRBV29-1	TRBD2	NA	TRBJ2-1	TGCAGCTTGTTGATCGGGGGGGAGCAGTTCTTC	CSLLIGGEQFF
TRBV5-1	TRBD2	NA	TRBJ2-7	TGCGCCAGCAGCCCCGGGACTAGCACCTACGAGCAGTACTTC	CASSPGTSTYEQYF
TRBV7-9	TRBD2	NA	TRBJ2-1	TGTGCCAGCAGCCCGGTTTTAGCGGGAGGTTTGCAGTTCTTC	CASSPVLAGGLQFF
TRBV29-1	NA	NA	TRBJ2-3	TGCAGCGTCGAGACCACAGATACGCAGTATTTT	CSVETTDTQYF
TRBV29-1	NA	NA	TRBJ2-1	TGCAGCGCTAAACACGGGGCGAATAATGAGCAGTTCTTC	CSAKHGANNEQFF
TRBV29-1	TRBD1	NA	TRBJ1-1	TGCAGCGTTTGGACAGGTAAAAGGTGGTACACTGAAGCTTTCTTT	CSVWTGKRWYTEAFF
TRBV5-6	NA	NA	TRBJ1-2	TGTGCCAGCAGCTGGGGTAGGGGTAGTGGATATGGCTACACCTTC	CASSWGRGSGYGYTF
TRBV7-9	TRBD1	NA	TRBJ1-1	TGTGCCAGCAGCCCGGGACAGGGGATAGACAATGAAGCTTTCTTT	CASSPGQGIDNEAFF
TRBV30	NA	NA	TRBJ2-1	TGTGCCTGGAGGGCCTTTAGCTCCTACAATGAGCAGTTCTTC	CAWRAFSSYNEQFF
TRBV9	NA	NA	TRBJ2-1	TGTGCCAGCAGCGTAGATAATCCTTTAGAGCAGTTCTTC	CASSVDNPLEQFF
TRBV7-8	TRBD1	NA	TRBJ2-3	TGTGCCAGCAGCACCAGGGGGCTTCCAGATACGCAGTATTTT	CASSTRGLPDTQYF
TRBV2	NA	once	TRBJ2-6	TGTGCCAGCAGACTTCCCCGGACCGGGGCCAACGTCCTGACTTTC	CASRLPRTGANVLTF
TRBV29-1	NA	NA	TRBJ2-4	TGCAGCGTTACATTCATCGCCAGGGGCGGAAAAAACATTCAGTACTTC	CSVTFIARGGKNIQYF
TRBV7-3	NA	NA	TRBJ2-7	TGTGCCAGCAGCTCCCACCGGACGGGTATCTACGAGCAGTACTTC	CASSSHRTGIYEQYF
TRBV19	TRBD1	NA	TRBJ2-2	TGTGCCAGTAGTTCACGGACAGGGGTTGCCACCGGGGAGCTGTTTTTT	CASSSRTGVATGELFF
TRBV4-1	NA	NA	TRBJ1-5	TGCGCCAGCAGCCAAGCGGGGGAAAATAGCAATCAGCCCCAGCATTTT	CASSQAGENSNQPQHF
TRBV7-9	NA	NA	TRBJ2-5	TGTGCCAGCAGCTTCCCCGAGAGGGGAGAGACCCAGTACTTC	CASSFPERGETQYF
TRBV5-5	NA	NA	TRBJ2-7	TGTGCCAGCAGTGGGGGGACCTACGAGCAGTACTTC	CASSGGTYEQYF
TRBV2	TRBD1	NA	TRBJ2-5	TGTGCCAGCAGTAGGACAGGGGAGTACCAAGAGACCCAGTACTTC	CASSRTGEYQETQYF
TRBV7-9	NA	NA	TRBJ2-1	TGTGCCAGCAGCTTAGAACCTTGGTGGTTCTTC	CASSLEPWWFF
TRBV30	TRBD2	few	TRBJ2-1	TGTGCCTGGACTATCGGGACTAGCGGGAGGGAACCCTACAATGAGCAGTTCTTC	CAWTIGTSGREPYNEQFF
TRBV27	NA	NA	TRBJ1-2	TGTGCCAGCCGTTTTTCGTTAGGGACCTATGACTATGGCTACACCTTC	CASRFSLGTYDYGYTF
TRBV7-9	TRBD1	NA	TRBJ2-7	TGTGCCAGCAGCCCGCCGGGACAGCGAGCCTACGAGCAGTACTTC	CASSPPGQRAYEQYF
TRBV5-1	TRBD1	NA	TRBJ2-7	TGCGCCAGCAGCCCCGCGGGGACGGACAGGGGACCATCCTACGAGCAGTACTTC	CASSPAGTDRGPSYEQYF
TRBV4-1	TRBD1	NA	TRBJ1-1	TGCGCCAGCAGCCAACCCGGGACAGACAACACTGAAGCTTTCTTT	CASSQPGTDNTEAFF
TRBV27	NA	NA	TRBJ2-1	TGTGCCAGCACAAACTTAGATGAGCAGTTCTTC	CASTNLDEQFF
TRBV30	NA	NA	TRBJ1-2	TGTGCCTGGAGTGCCGACAGTACAAGTAACTATGGCTACACCTTC	CAWSADSTSNYGYTF
TRBV29-1	TRBD2	once	TRBJ2-3	TGCAGCGGCAAGCGGGGGCCCACAGATACGCAGTATTTT	CSGKRGPTDTQYF
TRBV25-1	TRBD2	NA	TRBJ2-3	TGTGCCAGCTGGCCAGAGACTAGCGGGGTTCCTAGCACAGATACGCAGTATTTT	CASWPETSGVPSTDTQYF
TRBV2	NA	NA	TRBJ2-3	TGTGCCAGCAGCGCGGGAGATACGCAGTATTTT	CASSAGDTQYF
TRBV19	NA	NA	TRBJ2-2	TGTGCCAGTAGTATAGGACAGTACACCGGGGAGCTGTTTTTT	CASSIGQYTGELFF
TRBV6-5	TRBD1	NA	TRBJ1-2	TGTGCCAGCAGTATTACCGGGACAGGGAACGGCTACACCTTC	CASSITGTGNGYTF
TRBV7-9	TRBD2	NA	TRBJ2-1	TGTGCCAGCAGCACCTCTTCGACAGCGGGAGTGCTTGGGTTCTTC	CASSTSSTAGVLGFF
TRBV5-1	NA	NA	TRBJ1-1	TGCGCCAGCAGCGAGACAGATACTGAAGCTTTCTTT	CASSETDTEAFF
TRBV21-1	NA	NA	TRBJ1-5	TGTGCCAGCAGCATAACGGACAGGGTAAGAGAGCAGCCCCAGCATTTT	CASSITDRVREQPQHF
TRBV29-1	TRBD1	NA	TRBJ1-1	TGCAGCGCTGGACAGGGACAGAACACTGAAGCTTTCTTT	CSAGQGQNTEAFF
TRBV5-4	NA	NA	TRBJ2-2	TGTGCCAGCAGCCCCGGACCCGGGGAGCTGTTTTTT	CASSPGPGELFF
TRBV7-3	NA	NA	TRBJ1-2	TGTGCCAGCACCAACGACAGTAACTATGGCTACACCTTC	CASTNDSNYGYTF
TRBV7-9	NA	NA	TRBJ2-3	TGTGCCAGCAGCTTCCAGGGTGGCACAGATACGCAGTATTTT	CASSFQGGTDTQYF
TRBV20-1	NA	NA	TRBJ1-2	TGCAGTGCTAGAGTGAAGTATGGCTACACCTTC	CSARVKYGYTF
TRBV5-1	NA	once	TRBJ2-3	TGCGCCAGCAGCTTGGGGGACTCCTCAGCAGATACGCAGTATTTT	CASSLGDSSADTQYF